The rows below give T cell receptor beta chains drawn from one sample of a study of T cells in Graves' hyperthyroidism and ophthalmopathy. TCRdb reprocessed the multiplex PCR reads via MiXCR and lists one record per CDR3 protein. Here the sample spans hundreds of thousands of distinct CDR3 sequences, approximately 18% being singletons. Material: blood. These receptors were taken from a man aged 50-59 years with Graves' ophthalmopathy. Both conserved end residues are trimmed from each CDR3.

CDR3aa	j_gene	v_gene
ASSLAEQGTNEKLF	TRBJ1-4	TRBV7-9
ASSYDRVSNIQY	TRBJ2-4	TRBV5-1
ASSRTVNEQF	TRBJ2-1	TRBV7-3
ASSIAGAVNEQF	TRBJ2-1	TRBV27
ASSPETGTANQPQH	TRBJ1-5	TRBV19
ASSLAKVAGGTEAF	TRBJ1-1	TRBV5-1
ASSVGVAGVNEQF	TRBJ2-1	TRBV9
ASSQTATYEQY	TRBJ2-7	TRBV6-1
ASSFPTGSPYNEQF	TRBJ2-1	TRBV28
ASSFRDRNNMSYT	TRBJ1-2	TRBV12-3/TRBV12-4
ASRSGNIGGYT	TRBJ1-2	TRBV28
ASSSRTSGNTGELF	TRBJ2-2	TRBV7-8
ASSLRGQDNYGYT	TRBJ1-2	TRBV7-3
ASRGGGTILETQY	TRBJ2-5	TRBV6-1
ASSLDINYEQY	TRBJ2-7	TRBV5-1
SARVGQSYEQY	TRBJ2-7	TRBV20-1
ASSLTVRQEDSPLH	TRBJ1-6	TRBV5-1
SAILTGRSGNTIY	TRBJ1-3	TRBV20-1
ASSQEGTVEAF	TRBJ1-1	TRBV4-1
ASSSADLGNQPQH	TRBJ1-5	TRBV28
ASSGSGGGQETQY	TRBJ2-5	TRBV9
ASSPIPTGGGEQY	TRBJ2-7	TRBV18
AWMGTGSSGALH	TRBJ1-6	TRBV30
ASSSGGSGRMHEQY	TRBJ2-7	TRBV5-1
ASRTDGTSGGGEQF	TRBJ2-1	TRBV12-3/TRBV12-4
SGGQGQTDTQY	TRBJ2-3	TRBV29-1
ASFRGGRGAGANVLT	TRBJ2-6	TRBV7-8
ASSPRGSYGRQQF	TRBJ2-1	TRBV5-6
ASSSRAGDTQY	TRBJ2-3	TRBV7-6
ASSFGTSGEVHYEQY	TRBJ2-7	TRBV11-1
ASRSVSYNEQF	TRBJ2-1	TRBV27
ASSPGGLMEYT	TRBJ1-2	TRBV6-1
ASSGGGGNTIY	TRBJ1-3	TRBV2
ASSIAGDSSYEQY	TRBJ2-7	TRBV19
ASSLRGPGNTIY	TRBJ1-3	TRBV6-5
ASSPGQGLRNEQF	TRBJ2-1	TRBV5-6
ASSVVPAGYLETQY	TRBJ2-5	TRBV9
ASSDGFYEQY	TRBJ2-7	TRBV5-1
ASSLPGSRSYEQY	TRBJ2-7	TRBV4-1
ASSSSRFEQF	TRBJ2-1	TRBV7-2
ASRPGLPLDEQF	TRBJ2-1	TRBV6-1
ASSFRAGQETQY	TRBJ2-5	TRBV7-2
ASSLDRAEQF	TRBJ2-1	TRBV5-1
ASSESYSSYEQY	TRBJ2-7	TRBV2
ASNSPAGVGNQPQH	TRBJ1-5	TRBV6-1